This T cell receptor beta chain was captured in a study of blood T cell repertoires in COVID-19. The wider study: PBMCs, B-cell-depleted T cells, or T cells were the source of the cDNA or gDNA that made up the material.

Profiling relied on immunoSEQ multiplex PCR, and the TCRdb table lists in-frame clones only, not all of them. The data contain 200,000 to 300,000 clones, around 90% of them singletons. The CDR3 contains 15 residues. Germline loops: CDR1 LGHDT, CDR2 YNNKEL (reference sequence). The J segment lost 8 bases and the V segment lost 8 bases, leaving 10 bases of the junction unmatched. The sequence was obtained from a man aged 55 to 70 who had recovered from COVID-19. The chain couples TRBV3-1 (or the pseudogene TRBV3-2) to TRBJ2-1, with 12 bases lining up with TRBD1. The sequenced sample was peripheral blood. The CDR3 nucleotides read TGTGCCAGCGGCCGTGGGGGACAGGGGGCTGATGAGCAGTTCTTC. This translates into CASGRGGQGADEQFF.